This T cell receptor (beta chain) stems from a study of blood T cell repertoires in COVID-19. At the level of the study: Some COVID-19 samples were acute and others convalescent; all came from the United States, Italy and Spain.

The CDR3 totals 13 residues. Trimming took off 7 bases at V and 2 bases at J, with 11 bases between the two ends. Germline values: CDR1 MDHEN, CDR2 SYDVKM. Using immunoSEQ multiplex PCR, the repertoire was profiled, and TCRdb retains in-frame clones only, with some absent. Of around 81,000 clones in the sample, around 80% were seen once. This receptor was obtained from a human donor in a cohort sampled during active COVID-19. The chain links TRBV28 to TRBJ1-2, with D hard to call. The sequencing input was peripheral blood. The chain's CDR3 is CASTSSANYGYTF. In nucleotides, the CDR3 is TGTGCCAGCACCTCGAGCGCGAACTATGGCTACACCTTC.